This entry lists 2 T cell receptor beta chains sequenced from one sample in a study of blood T cells in healthy people across ages. Next came a second PCR, run for about 6 to 12 cycles, which used a sample-barcoded 5' primer along with a J-beta primer mix. TCRdb re-called the 5' RACE reads with MiXCR, one entry per CDR3 protein. The sample includes approximately 700,000 distinct CDR3 sequences, 32% of them seen just once. Specimen: blood. Every receptor here comes from a woman older than 75 in good health.

This clonotype has a handful of counts. V is TRBV4-3 and J is TRBJ1-1; no firm D call. The CDR3 consists of 13 residues. V was trimmed by 0 bases and J by 8 bases, leaving 10 bases between them. CDR1 is LGHNA and CDR2 is YSLEER in the germline V gene. CDR3 sequence: CASSQESRTEAFF. The CDR3 DNA is TGCGCCAGCAGCCAAGAATCGAGGACCGAAGCTTTCTTT.

Turning to this clonotype: A much more abundant neighbour one base away suggests this may be a read error. The chain couples TRBV6-2 or TRBV6-3 to TRBJ2-6; no clear D. The V end lost 10 bases, the J end lost 0 bases, and 7 bases lay between the germline ends. The germline gives CDR1 MNHEY, CDR2 SVGEGT. The CDR3 totals 13 residues. The CDR3 loop is CAITPSGANVLTF. CDR3 nucleotides: TGTGCCATCACACCCTCTGGGGCCAACGTCCTGACTTTC.